This TCR beta chain was profiled in a study of blood T cell repertoires in COVID-19. Study-wide context: The samples span acute and convalescent COVID-19 from the United States, Italy and Spain. Nucleic acid was either cDNA or gDNA, and it came from T cells, B-cell-depleted T cells, or PBMCs.

In germline, CDR1 is LNHDA, CDR2 SQIVND (reference sequence). The CDR3 is 14 amino acids. Trimming shortened V by 7 bases and J by 3 bases, and 15 bases separated the two germline ends. The protocol was immunoSEQ multiplex PCR, while the TCRdb copy is restricted to in-frame clones and leaves out a portion. Of around 280,000 clones in the sample, around four fifths were seen once. The V gene is TRBV19, the J gene TRBJ1-2, with TRBD1 as a possible D gene (5 bases). This clonotype was sampled from a woman aged 50 to 60 with active or convalescent COVID-19. The sequenced sample was peripheral blood. CDR3 sequence (DNA): TGTGCCAGTACCCGAACTGGGGGGGACTATGGCTACACCTTC. Translated, it gives CASTRTGGDYGYTF.